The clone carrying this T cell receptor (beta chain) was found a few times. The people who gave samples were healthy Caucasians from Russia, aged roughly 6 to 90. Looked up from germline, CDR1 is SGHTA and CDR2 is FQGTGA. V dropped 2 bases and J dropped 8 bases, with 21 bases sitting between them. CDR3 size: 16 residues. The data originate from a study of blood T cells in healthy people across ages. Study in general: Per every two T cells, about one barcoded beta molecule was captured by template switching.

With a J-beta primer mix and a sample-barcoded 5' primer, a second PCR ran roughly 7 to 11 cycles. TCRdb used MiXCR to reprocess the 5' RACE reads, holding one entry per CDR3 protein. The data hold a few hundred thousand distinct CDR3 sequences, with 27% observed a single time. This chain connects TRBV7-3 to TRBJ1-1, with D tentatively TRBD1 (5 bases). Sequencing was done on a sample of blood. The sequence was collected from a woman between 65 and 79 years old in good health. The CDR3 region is CASSLGVGLLGTEAFF. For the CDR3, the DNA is TGTGCCAGCAGCTTAGGGGTCGGGCTTCTGGGGACCGAAGCTTTCTTT.